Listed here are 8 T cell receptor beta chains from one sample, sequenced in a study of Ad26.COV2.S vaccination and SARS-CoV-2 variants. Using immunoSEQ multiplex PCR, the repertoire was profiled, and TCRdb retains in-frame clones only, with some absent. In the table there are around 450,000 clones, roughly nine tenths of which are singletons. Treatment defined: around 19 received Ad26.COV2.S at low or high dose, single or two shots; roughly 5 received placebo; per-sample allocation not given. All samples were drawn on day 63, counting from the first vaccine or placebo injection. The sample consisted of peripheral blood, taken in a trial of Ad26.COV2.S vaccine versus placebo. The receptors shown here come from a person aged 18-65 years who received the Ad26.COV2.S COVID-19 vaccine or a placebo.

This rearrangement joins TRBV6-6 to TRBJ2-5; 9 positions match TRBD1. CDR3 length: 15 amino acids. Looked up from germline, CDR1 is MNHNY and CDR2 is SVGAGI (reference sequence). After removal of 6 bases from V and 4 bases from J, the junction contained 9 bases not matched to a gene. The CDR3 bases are TGTGCCAGCAGGTCCGGGACAGGGTCAGCAGAGACCCAGTACTTC. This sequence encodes CASRSGTGSAETQYF.

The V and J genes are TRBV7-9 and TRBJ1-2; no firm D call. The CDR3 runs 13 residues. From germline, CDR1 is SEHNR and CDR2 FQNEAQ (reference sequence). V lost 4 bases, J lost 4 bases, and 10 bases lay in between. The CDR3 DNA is TGTGCCAGCAGCTCACGAAACAGCTATGGCTACACCTTC. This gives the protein CASSSRNSYGYTF.

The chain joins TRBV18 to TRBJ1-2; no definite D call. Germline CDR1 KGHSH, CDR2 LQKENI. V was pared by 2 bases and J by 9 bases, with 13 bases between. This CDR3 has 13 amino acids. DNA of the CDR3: TGTGCCAGCTCACCAACTGATGGGAGGAGCTACACCTTC. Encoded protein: CASSPTDGRSYTF. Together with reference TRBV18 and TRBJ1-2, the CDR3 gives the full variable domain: NAGVMQNPRHLVRRRGQEARLRCSPMKGHSHVYWYRQLPEEGLKFMVYLQKENIIDESGMPKERFSAEFPKEGPSILRIQQVVRGDSAAYFCASSPTDGRSYTFGSGTRLTVV.

The CDR3 bases are TGTGCCAGCAGCGTAGGGCCAGGCACAGATACGCAGTATTTT. It codes for CASSVGPGTDTQYF. The rearrangement joins TRBV9 to TRBJ2-3; D is unresolved. CDR3 length: 14 residues. Germline V gives CDR1 SGDLS, CDR2 YYNGEE. V lost 0 bases, J lost 1 base, and 6 bases lay in between.

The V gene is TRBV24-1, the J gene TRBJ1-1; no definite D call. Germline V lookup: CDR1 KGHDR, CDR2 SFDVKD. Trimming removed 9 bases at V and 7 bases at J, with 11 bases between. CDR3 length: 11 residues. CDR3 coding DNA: TGTGCCACCTCCGACACTGGTGAAGCTTTCTTT. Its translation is CATSDTGEAFF.

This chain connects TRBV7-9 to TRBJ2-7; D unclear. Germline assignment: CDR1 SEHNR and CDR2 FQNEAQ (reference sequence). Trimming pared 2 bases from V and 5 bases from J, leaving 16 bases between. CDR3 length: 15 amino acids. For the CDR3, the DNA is TGTGCCAGCAGCTTAACATCCGCCCGGGCCGACGAGCAGTACTTC. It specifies CASSLTSARADEQYF.

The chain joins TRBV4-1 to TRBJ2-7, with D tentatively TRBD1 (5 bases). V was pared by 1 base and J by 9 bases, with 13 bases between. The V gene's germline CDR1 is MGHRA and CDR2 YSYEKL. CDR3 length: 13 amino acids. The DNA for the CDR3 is TGCGCCAGCAGCCAAGGTTGGCAGGGCGTGCAGTACTTC. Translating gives CASSQGWQGVQYF.

The CDR3 DNA reads as TGTGCCAGTAGTAGTACTCCCGCGGGGCAGTTCTTC. Its translation is CASSSTPAGQFF. The genes are TRBV19 and TRBJ2-1; the D gene is possibly TRBD2 (5 bases). The V and J ends lost 4 bases and 12 bases respectively, with 13 bases between them. CDR3 length: 12 amino acids. Germline V lookup: CDR1 LNHDA, CDR2 SQIVND (reference sequence).